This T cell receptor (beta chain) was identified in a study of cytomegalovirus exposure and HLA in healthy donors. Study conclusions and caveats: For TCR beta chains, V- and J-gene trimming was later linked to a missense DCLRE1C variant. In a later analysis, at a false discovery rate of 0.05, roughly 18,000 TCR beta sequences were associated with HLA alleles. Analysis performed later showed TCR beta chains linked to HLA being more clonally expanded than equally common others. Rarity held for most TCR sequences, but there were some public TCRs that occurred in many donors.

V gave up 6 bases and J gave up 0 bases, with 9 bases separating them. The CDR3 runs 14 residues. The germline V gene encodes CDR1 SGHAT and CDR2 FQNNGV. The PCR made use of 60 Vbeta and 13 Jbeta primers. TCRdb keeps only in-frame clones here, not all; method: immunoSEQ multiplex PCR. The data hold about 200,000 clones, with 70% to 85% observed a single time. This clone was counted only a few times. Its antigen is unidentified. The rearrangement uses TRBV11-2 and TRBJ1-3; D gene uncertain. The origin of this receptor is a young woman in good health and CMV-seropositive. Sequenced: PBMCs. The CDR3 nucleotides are TGTGCCAGCAGACAAAAAAGCTCTGGAAACACCATATATTTT. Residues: CASRQKSSGNTIYF.